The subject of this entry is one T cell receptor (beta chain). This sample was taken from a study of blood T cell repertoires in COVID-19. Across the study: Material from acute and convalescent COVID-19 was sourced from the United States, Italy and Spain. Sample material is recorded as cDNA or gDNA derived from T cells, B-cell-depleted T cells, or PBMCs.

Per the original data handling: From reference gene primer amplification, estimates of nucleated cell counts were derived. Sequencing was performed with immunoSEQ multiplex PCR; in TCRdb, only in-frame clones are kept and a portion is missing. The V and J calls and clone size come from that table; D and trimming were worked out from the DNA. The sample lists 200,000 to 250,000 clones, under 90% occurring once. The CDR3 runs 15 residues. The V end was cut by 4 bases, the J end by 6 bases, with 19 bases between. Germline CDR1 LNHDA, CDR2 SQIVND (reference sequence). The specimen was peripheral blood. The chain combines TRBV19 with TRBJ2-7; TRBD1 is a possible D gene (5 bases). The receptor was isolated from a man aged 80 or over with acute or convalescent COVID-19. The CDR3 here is CASSTDSERYGEQYF. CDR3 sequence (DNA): TGTGCCAGTAGTACCGACAGTGAGAGGTATGGCGAGCAGTACTTC.